These 19 T cell receptor beta chains originate from one sample sequenced in a study of response to subunit inactivated influenza vaccine listed by TCRdb under 2018. The meaning of the sample's time point label: approximately 40 days after influenza vaccine administration. Library method: RT-PCR. The sample was run on an Illumina HiSeq 2500. TCRdb reprocessed the public reads (quality trimming at Q25 with fastp, clone calling with MiXCR) and kept in-frame beta chains. Each CDR3 protein gets just one entry, which takes the most common genes and DNA from the rows behind it. For this sample there are about 480,000 distinct CDR3 sequences; about an eighth appear just once. Around 12% of the sample is held by the ten biggest clonotypes. The sample consisted of PBMCs from blood, taken 35 to 45 days after vaccination. The receptors were gathered from a man aged 50-60 years who received an inactivated influenza vaccine. Donor details come from another sample of the same person, matched by shared clones.

This clonotype was seen repeatedly, ten times or more. V usage is TRBV3-1 and J usage is TRBJ2-1; 12 bases line up with TRBD2. The V segment lost 1 base and the J segment 10 bases; nucleotides outside the gene matches: 8. The germline CDR1 and CDR2 sequences are LGHDT and YNNKEL (reference sequence). The CDR3 has 16 amino acids. Here the CDR3 DNA reads TGTGCCAGCAGCCAAGCGGGGACTAGCGGGCGGTTGGAGCAGTTCTTC. This translates into CASSQAGTSGRLEQFF.

This clonotype was recorded at least ten times. This chain links TRBV12-3 or TRBV12-4 with TRBJ2-5; no clear D gene. The CDR3 loop spans 13 amino acids. V shed 1 base and J shed 5 bases, with 8 bases lying between them. The CDR3 nucleotides are TGTGCCAGCAGTTTAGGAATAGGGGAGACCCAGTACTTC. This gives the protein CASSLGIGETQYF.

The chain combines TRBV12-3 or TRBV12-4 with TRBJ1-2, with a possible D match to TRBD1 (6 bases). The CDR3 extends over 14 amino acids. Trimming took 7 bases from V and 3 from J, leaving 15 bases between them. CDR3 DNA sequence: TGTGCCAGCACCGCCGAACAGGGCGACTATGGCTACACCTTC. Protein: CASTAEQGDYGYTF.

The chain combines TRBV5-4 with TRBJ2-5; D is possibly TRBD1 (6 bases). Germline V CDR1 and CDR2: SGHNT, YYREEE (reference sequence). The CDR3 is made up of 18 amino acids. Deletions cut 4 bases from V and 3 bases from J, with 25 bases between. The CDR3 protein is CASSLGVDFYRVEETQYF. The CDR3 nucleotides read TGTGCCAGCAGCCTGGGGGTCGACTTCTACAGGGTTGAAGAGACCCAGTACTTC.

A word on this clonotype: Since a much larger clone is just one base distant, this may be a read error. The V gene is TRBV7-6, the J gene TRBJ2-1; D perhaps matches TRBD2 (6 bases). With 3 bases removed from V and 5 bases from J, the gap between germline ends came to 14 bases. This CDR3 has 15 residues. Germline assignment: CDR1 SGHVS and CDR2 FNYEAQ. CDR3 bases: TGTGCCAGCAGCTTCCTAGCGAGAAAGAACAATGAGCAGTTCTTC. This codes for CASSFLARKNNEQFF.

This clonotype has a handful of counts. The chain is built from TRBV7-2 and TRBJ1-5; TRBD1 matches at 7 bases. V lost 5 bases, J lost 4 bases, and 5 bases stayed unmatched. This CDR3 contains 14 residues. Germline loops: CDR1 SGHTA, CDR2 FQGNSA. The CDR3 here is CASSVDRFNQPQHF. The DNA of the CDR3 is TGTGCCAGCAGCGTGGACAGGTTTAATCAGCCCCAGCATTTT.

This clonotype was detected ten times or more. V is TRBV11-2 and J is TRBJ2-1; TRBD1 is a possible D gene (5 bases). V shed 3 bases and J shed 4 bases, with 16 bases lying between them. The CDR3 is 16 amino acids. Germline CDR1 SGHAT, CDR2 FQNNGV. The CDR3 DNA follows: TGTGCCAGCAGCTTCGATCTAAAGGGGATATACAATGAGCAGTTCTTC. Amino acid sequence: CASSFDLKGIYNEQFF. Using reference TRBV11-2 and TRBJ2-1 for the parts outside the CDR3, the full variable domain is EAGVAQSPRYKIIEKRQSVAFWCNPISGHATLYWYQQILGQGPKLLIQFQNNGVVDDSQLPKDRFSAERLKGVDSTLKIQPAKLEDSAVYLCASSFDLKGIYNEQFFGPGTRLTVL.

J is TRBJ2-7 and V is TRBV6-1; tentatively, D is TRBD1 (6 bases). Trimming left V 6 bases short and J 2 bases short, with 23 bases between. The CDR3 is made up of 17 amino acids. In germline, CDR1 is MNHNS, CDR2 SASEGT. Here the CDR3 DNA reads TGTGCCAGCAGAGTTTCCTCCATAGGGGGAGTTACCTACGAGCAGTACTTC. Translating gives CASRVSSIGGVTYEQYF.

This clonotype came up a few times. The chain links TRBV20-1 to TRBJ2-1; TRBD2 matches 9 bases. The trim removed 4 bases at V and 0 bases at J, leaving 7 bases unmatched. This CDR3 spans 16 amino acids. Germline V lookup: CDR1 DFQATT, CDR2 SNEGSKA (reference sequence). Here the CDR3 DNA reads TGCAGTGCTATAGTGGGCGGGAGGGGCTCCTACAATGAGCAGTTCTTC. Amino acid sequence: CSAIVGGRGSYNEQFF.

This clonotype was picked up many times. CDR3 nucleotide sequence: TGCGCCAGCAGCTCGACTAGCGGGATGGCCGGGGAGCTGTTTTTT. This codes for CASSSTSGMAGELFF. The genes are TRBV5-1 and TRBJ2-2, with 11 bases identical to TRBD2. With V trimmed by 3 bases and J by 6 bases, 4 bases remained unmatched. Germline V lookup: CDR1 SGHRS, CDR2 YFSETQ. The CDR3 length is 15 residues.

The chain has TRBV6-2 or TRBV6-3 and TRBJ2-3; possibly TRBD1 or TRBD2 for D (6 bases each). With 6 bases removed from V and 2 bases from J, the gap between germline ends came to 33 bases. The CDR3 contains 21 residues. Germline CDR1 and CDR2: MNHEY and SVGEGT. CDR3 sequence (DNA): TGTGCCAGCAGCGGTTTGGTTTTAGGCCTACAGGGAGGAGGAATCACAGATACGCAGTATTTT. It specifies CASSGLVLGLQGGGITDTQYF.

The chain employs TRBV7-9 and TRBJ1-4; no definite D call. The CDR3 totals 15 residues. Germline CDR1 is SEHNR and CDR2 is FQNEAQ (reference sequence). V lost 5 bases and J lost 8, with 18 bases in between. The CDR3 spells CASSISQVVGEKLFF. The DNA of the CDR3 is TGTGCCAGCAGCATCTCTCAGGTGGTGGGGGAAAAACTGTTTTTT. Looking up the rest from reference TRBV7-9 and TRBJ1-4 gives the full variable domain: DTGVSQNPRHKITKRGQNVTFRCDPISEHNRLYWYRQTLGQGPEFLTYFQNEAQLEKSRLLSDRFSAERPKGSFSTLEIQRTEQGDSAMYLCASSISQVVGEKLFFGSGTQLSVL.

This chain links TRBV7-1 with TRBJ2-2, with 7 bases matching TRBD1. TRBV7-1 is marked as an open reading frame, function uncertain. The CDR3 totals 15 residues. Trimming cost V 5 bases and J 0 bases; bases outside gene matches: 3. The CDR3: CASSDRVANTGELFF. The CDR3 bases are TGTGCCAGCAGCGACAGGGTCGCGAACACCGGGGAGCTGTTTTTT.

The rearrangement links TRBV6-2 or TRBV6-3 to TRBJ2-4; 8 bases line up with TRBD1. The trim removed 2 bases at V and 3 bases at J, leaving 9 bases unmatched. The CDR3 runs to 17 residues. CDR1 is MNHEY and CDR2 is SVGEGT in the germline V gene. CDR3 coding DNA: TGTGCCAGCAGTTACGCAATTGACAGGGGCGACAAAAACATTCAGTACTTC. Its translation is CASSYAIDRGDKNIQYF.

The table lists this clonotype with a few counts. The chain uses TRBV7-9 and TRBJ1-6; 9 bases fit TRBD1. V trimming: 3 bases; J trimming: 10 bases; junction bases outside the gene matches: 10. The CDR3 extends over 16 amino acids. The germline CDR1 and CDR2 sequences are SEHNR and FQNEAQ (reference sequence). The CDR3 sequence is CASSFLLRTGESPLHF. DNA of the CDR3: TGTGCCAGCAGCTTTTTATTGAGGACAGGGGAATCACCCCTCCACTTT.

The chain joins TRBV10-3 to TRBJ1-1; no reliable D call. This CDR3 comprises 15 residues. CDR1 is ENHRY, CDR2 SYGVKD, per germline. V was trimmed by 0 bases and J by 4 bases, leaving 12 bases between them. CDR3 nucleotide sequence: TGTGCCATCAGTGAGTCGGCAGCGGGTCGCACTGAAGCTTTCTTT. Translated: CAISESAAGRTEAFF.

The J gene is TRBJ2-7, the V gene TRBV4-2; TRBD2 matches 7 bases. V lost 4 bases to trimming and J lost 0 bases; unmatched junction nucleotides: 9. This CDR3 has 16 residues. Germline values: CDR1 LGHNA, CDR2 YNFKEQ. The CDR3 DNA sequence: TGTGCCAGCAGCCGATCCGCCGGGGGGAGCTCCTACGAGCAGTACTTC. It specifies CASSRSAGGSSYEQYF.

The table lists this clonotype with a few counts. V is TRBV27 and J is TRBJ2-7; D is possibly TRBD2 (6 bases). Germline-derived CDR1 and CDR2 are MNHEY and SMNVEV (reference sequence). This CDR3 has 16 residues. V was shortened by 5 bases and J by 5 bases, with 22 bases between the two germline ends. Here the CDR3 reads CASSPGRGRAANEQYF. The CDR3 bases are TGTGCCAGCAGTCCCGGGCGGGGCAGGGCGGCTAACGAGCAGTACTTC.

V is TRBV7-8 and J is TRBJ2-3; TRBD2 aligns across 10 bases. Germline-derived CDR1 and CDR2 are SGHVS and FQNEAQ. V shed 4 bases, J shed 1 base, and the junction held 5 bases outside the gene matches. There are 16 residues in the CDR3. CDR3: CASSSRGLAGTDTQYF. The CDR3 DNA is TGTGCCAGCAGCTCACGAGGACTAGCGGGCACAGATACGCAGTATTTT.